The sequence of this T cell receptor (beta chain) was determined in a study of T cells expressing NK-cell markers. Study information: Sorted T-cell subsets CD3+CD56+NKG2C+, CD3+CD56+NKG2C- and CD3+CD56-NKG2C+ were TCR beta-sequenced. One of eight sequenced donors was HCMV-seronegative; the other seven were seropositive.

The TCR beta cDNA came from 5'RACE template switching with UMIs. Each CDR3 protein gets one entry in TCRdb, which reprocessed the 5' RACE reads and gives no DNA. The sample holds about 460,000 distinct CDR3 sequences. As concerns this clonotype: The antigen is unknown.

Study results and limitations: Of the CD8+ T cell pool in about 6 donors, about 1.0-7.0% was accounted for by dominant NKG2C+ clonotypes.

Germline lookup yields CDR1 SGHRS and CDR2 YFSETQ. This CDR3 has 14 residues. The TCR comes from a woman aged 45-65 years in good health. Material for sequencing was blood T cells: a sorted CD56 or NKG2C T cell subset, CD4+ or CD8+ T cells, or bulk PBMC T cells (not recorded which). The J gene is TRBJ1-6, the V gene TRBV5-1; lacking DNA, the TRBD1 call made by TCRdb goes unchecked. The CDR3 spells CASSLAGANSPLHF.